The following is a TCR beta chain sequence with its context. Many counts were recorded for this clonotype. Its antigen is still unknown. Base qualities were left out, and no much larger clone turns up one base away. The junction carries 11 bases between V and J, which are trimmed by 5 bases and 3 bases respectively. Reading the germline V gene gives CDR1 SGDLS and CDR2 YYNGEE. From the cysteine through the phenylalanine, the CDR3 covers 14 amino acids. Kept here is only the CDR3 DNA, which spans 42 bases and is read in frame from base 1. The label giving this sample's time point can be read as: newly diagnosed GD, antithyroid drugs for less than 3 months. For both TCR sequencing and RNA sequencing, RNA was extracted from PBMCs using TRIzol. The diagnosis of Graves' disease was made according to American Thyroid Association guidelines. The patients came from an endocrinology department in Xi'an, China. Each patient gave approximately 10 milliliters of peripheral blood, collected in an EDTA anticoagulant tube. Ficoll Paque Plus density gradient separation was used to isolate PBMCs, and no further T cell sorting was performed. An Agilent 2100 Bioanalyzer and agarose gel were used to assess RNA quality, and a NanoDrop 2000 was used to measure RNA concentration.

This specimen comes from a study of regulatory T cells in long-lasting Graves disease (dated by TCRdb to the early 2020s). In terms of the full investigation: In the newly diagnosed Graves' disease group, patients had been taking antithyroid drugs for less than 3 months. A total of 33 samples underwent TCR sequencing, from about 13 patients with persistent Graves' disease and approximately 20 patients with newly diagnosed Graves' disease. Peripheral blood TCR sequencing and RNA sequencing compared persistent Graves' disease patients with newly diagnosed Graves' disease patients. The study was conducted in China and was registered as a clinical trial. Summary of the overall study and its limitations: Compared with newly diagnosed patients, patients with persistent Graves' disease had lower TCR Shannon entropy and fewer highly expanded clones, which suggests clonal expansion. More public clonotypes were shared among persistent patients (fewer than 3,000) than among newly diagnosed patients (966). The authors acknowledged the small sample size as a limitation that may reduce accuracy. Sequencing and analysis were restricted to the TCR beta chain. Preferential use of TRBV28, TRBJ1-2 and TRBJ2-5 was observed in persistent disease, whereas TRBV20-1 and TRBJ2-1 were favored in newly diagnosed disease. Peripheral blood alone was examined, since thyroid tissue, which constituted the primary lesion, could not be accessed.

The library was made by multiplex PCR. This sample was sequenced with an Illumina HiSeq 4000. To build TCR beta libraries, CDR3 regions were amplified by Arm-PCR using iRepertoire HTBI primers. PCR products were gel purified before sequencing. Per the authors' processing: A total of fewer than 80 TRBV and 14 TRBJ segments were identified across samples and were used for gene usage analysis of CDR3 amino acid clonotypes. COPE and FqMerger were used to merge the filtered high-quality paired reads into contigs. Contigs were aligned with BLAST to IMGT TRBV, TRBD and TRBJ reference genes, and CDR3 was defined per IMGT. Clonotypes above 0.1% frequency were classified as highly expanded clones. Shannon entropy served as the measure of repertoire diversity, while the Gini coefficient captured V-J evenness. A clonotype found in more than one individual was treated as public. Using fastp at Q25 and MiXCR, TCRdb reprocessed the public reads and kept productive beta chains. All rows with the same CDR3 protein become a single entry with the most common DNA and genes. These V and J calls rely on TCRdb rather than the paper's analysis. The sample has about 440,000 distinct CDR3 sequences on record, 16% of them singletons. The ten largest clones add up to around 10% of the sample.

The same sample was also used in a study of T cells in Graves' hyperthyroidism and ophthalmopathy. As noted in the second study: Stable Graves' hyperthyroidism was defined as the absence of progression to ophthalmopathy over 18 months of follow-up. Hyperthyroidism patients were newly diagnosed, with disease duration under 2 months, and aged 18 to 65 years. Exclusion was applied to patients with uncontrolled infections, other autoimmune diseases, pregnancy or lactation. Clinical symptoms, serum thyroxine and TRAb, thyroid ultrasound, and orbital computed tomography formed the basis for the diagnoses. The first round of RT-PCR for the TCR CDR3 was performed with the HTBI primer set and the Qiagen OneStep RT-PCR kit. Most expanded thyroid clonotypes (frequency above 0.001) were also detected in blood, suggesting blood repertoires may reflect thyroid immune responses. A model built on a 13 V-J signature distinguished ophthalmopathy from stable hyperthyroidism, reaching 87.88% sensitivity and around 81% specificity in cross-validation and 80%/75% in testing. During validation, the model predicted progression to ophthalmopathy a median of about 5.9 months ahead of onset, with roughly 65% sensitivity and 72.22% specificity. To identify TCR V-J signatures that set the groups apart, the researchers used a discovery cohort of about a hundred patients, made up of around 42 with Graves' ophthalmopathy and some 55 with stable Graves' hyperthyroidism. Prospective prediction of ophthalmopathy was tested in an independent validation cohort of approximately 18 hyperthyroidism patients and around 16 patients who later progressed to ophthalmopathy. The 100 discovery patients were randomly split 7:3 into training and test sets. Thyroid tissue and blood T-cell repertoires from about six Graves' hyperthyroidism patients were also compared in the study. After blood sampling, hyperthyroidism patients were treated with methimazole at a starting dose of 30 mg daily, and ophthalmopathy patients were treated with high-dose intravenous methylprednisolone. Libraries were constructed in a second round of multiplex PCR, after which size selection and purification were carried out. The libraries were sequenced on an Illumina HiSeq2000 using paired-end 100 bp reads. SOAPnuke was used to process the raw data, removing reads that contained adapters or uncalled bases, had a mean Phred below 15, or lacked an exact match to the constant primer or identifier. COPE v1.2.5 was used to merge high-quality paired reads, and clonotypes were defined as unique nucleotide sequences. Clonotypes were aligned to IMGT TRBV, TRBD and TRBJ reference segments using MiTCR v1.1. Analysis was restricted to V-J combinations with a frequency above 0.0001, which covered just over 98% of repertoires. The TCS score was defined as F50 (clonal expansion) divided by E x V (chaos), with BLOSUM62-based TCRdist calculated between CDR3 peptides within each V-J. Welch's t-statistics and random forest reduced 500 to 550 V-J features to 13, which were used in a naive Bayes classifier (R e1071). Sample size was not statistically predetermined, and investigators were not blinded to group allocation. The paper reports TCR Vbeta CDR3 sequencing of 140 or so peripheral blood samples: around 41 ophthalmopathy, roughly 74 hyperthyroidism and around 17 progressor patients.

The sequenced sample was peripheral blood mononuclear cells (PBMCs), obtained at new diagnosis, from a patient treated with antithyroid drugs. This clonotype was obtained from a woman in her twenties or thirties with Graves disease. Donor details come from another sample of the same person, matched by shared clones. The chain uses TRBV9 and TRBJ2-2, with a tentative D gene TRBD2 over 6 matching bases. The CDR3 region has the sequence CASRASAYTGELFF. The DNA is as follows: TGTGCCAGCAGGGCTAGCGCTTACACCGGGGAGCTGTTTTTT. The CDR3, completed at both ends by the reference TRBV9 and TRBJ2-2 genes, gives the full variable domain DSGVTQTPKHLITATGQRVTLRCSPRSGDLSVYWYQQSLDQGLQFLIQYYNGEERAKGNILERFSAQQFPDLHSELNLSSLELGDSALYFCASRASAYTGELFFGEGSRLTVL.